These 26 T cell receptor beta chains originate from one sample sequenced in a study of blood T cell repertoires in COVID-19. This table comes from immunoSEQ multiplex PCR, and its TCRdb copy is limited to in-frame clones, with some not included. The data contain 130,000 to 150,000 clones, over 75% of them singletons. Sequenced sample: peripheral blood. The receptor set was obtained from a man between 65 and 80 years old with acute or convalescent COVID-19.

The rearrangement joins TRBV6-5 to TRBJ1-6; D is unclear. V lost 0 bases, J lost 11 bases, and 8 bases lay in between. This CDR3 has 13 amino acids. The germline V gene encodes CDR1 MNHEY and CDR2 SVGAGI. CDR3 amino acids: CASSYSEKTPLHF. DNA of the CDR3: TGTGCCAGCAGTTACTCGGAGAAGACACCCCTCCACTTT.

This chain links TRBV5-1 with TRBJ2-7; D is uncertain. Between the trimmed V and J ends, which lost 0 bases and 6 bases, there was a span of 10 bases. CDR1 is SGHRS, CDR2 YFSETQ, per germline. The CDR3 covers 13 residues. CDR3 DNA sequence: TGCGCCAGCAGCTTGGGGCTTACGGGCGAGCAGTACTTC. As protein: CASSLGLTGEQYF. Supplemented by reference TRBV5-1 and TRBJ2-7, the full variable domain reads KAGVTQTPRYLIKTRGQQVTLSCSPISGHRSVSWYQQTPGQGLQFLFEYFSETQRNKGNFPGRFSGRQFSNSRSEMNVSTLELGDSALYLCASSLGLTGEQYFGPGTRLTVT.

In its sample, this clone was seen once. The CDR3: CASSTDSSTDTQYF. CDR3 in DNA: TGTGCCAGCAGTACAGATTCTAGCACAGATACGCAGTATTTT. V gene TRBV28 combines with J gene TRBJ2-3; D gene unclear. The V and J ends lost 5 bases and 0 bases respectively, with 9 bases between them. CDR3 length: 14 amino acids. CDR1 MDHEN and CDR2 SYDVKM come from the germline V gene.

The genes are TRBV18 and TRBJ2-5; TRBD2 might be the D (6 bases). Trimming took 3 bases from V and 1 from J, leaving 9 bases between them. CDR1 is KGHSH, CDR2 LQKENI, per germline. This CDR3 spans 14 amino acids. The CDR3 spells CASSPRTTQETQYF. CDR3 sequence (DNA): TGTGCCAGCTCACCCCGGACTACCCAAGAGACCCAGTACTTC.

This clone appeared once. The rearrangement links TRBV2 to TRBJ2-2, with D maybe TRBD1 (5 bases). The CDR3 loop spans 14 amino acids. Trimming stripped 6 bases from V and 2 bases from J, with 10 bases between. CDR1 is SNHLY, CDR2 FYNNEI, per germline. The CDR3 region is CASRDRTNTGELFF. CDR3 DNA: TGTGCCAGCAGAGACAGAACTAACACCGGGGAGCTGTTTTTT.

The chain combines TRBV18 with TRBJ2-7, with 9 bases matching TRBD1. The trim removed 5 bases at V and 6 bases at J, leaving 11 bases unmatched. The CDR3 extends over 15 amino acids. The germline CDR1 and CDR2 sequences are KGHSH and LQKENI. CDR3 coding DNA: TGTGCCAGCTCATATTTCGATGGGACAGGGTTCGAGCAGTACTTC. It yields the protein CASSYFDGTGFEQYF.

The chain joins TRBV30 to TRBJ1-4; D unresolved. In germline, CDR1 is GTSNPN, CDR2 SVGIG (reference sequence). Deletions cut 2 bases from V and 3 bases from J, with 7 bases between. This CDR3 region has 13 residues. The CDR3 protein is CAWSRRSNEKLFF. The CDR3 nucleotides are TGTGCCTGGAGTCGGCGGTCTAATGAAAAACTGTTTTTT.

Concerning this clone itself: Other nucleotide sequences from this sample produce the same CDR3. The rearrangement uses TRBV6-5 and TRBJ1-2, with TRBD1 identical over 10 bases. The CDR3 is made up of 14 amino acids. V dropped 2 bases and J dropped 8; count of bases not matched to a gene: 5. CDR1 is MNHEY and CDR2 is SVGAGI in the germline V gene. CDR3 residues: CASSYTGQGGGYTF. CDR3 DNA sequence: TGTGCCAGCAGTTACACTGGACAGGGGGGCGGCTACACCTTC.

The CDR3 sequence: CATSVTANTGELFF. CDR3 coding DNA: TGTGCCACCAGTGTGACAGCGAACACCGGGGAGCTGTTTTTT. This chain links TRBV24-1 with TRBJ2-2; TRBD1 might be the D (5 bases). The germline V gene has CDR1 KGHDR and CDR2 SFDVKD. V lost 5 bases and J 0 bases, leaving 6 bases between the germline ends. CDR3 length equals 14 residues.

The gene calls are TRBV3-1 (or the pseudogene TRBV3-2) and TRBJ2-3, with TRBD2 identical over 11 bases. Germline loops: CDR1 LGHDT, CDR2 YNNKEL (reference sequence). Unmatched junction bases numbered 7, after V lost 4 bases and J lost 1 base. CDR3 length: 17 amino acids. The CDR3: CASSRTLLAGGTDTQYF. The CDR3 DNA follows: TGTGCCAGCAGCCGAACTTTACTAGCGGGGGGCACAGATACGCAGTATTTT.

The V call is TRBV2, the J call TRBJ2-7, with TRBD1 matching over 7 bases. This CDR3 spans 13 amino acids. In germline, CDR1 is SNHLY, CDR2 FYNNEI. With 6 bases clipped from V and 5 bases from J, the junction kept 7 bases outside the gene matches. The CDR3: CASSLTGIDEQYF. The CDR3 DNA sequence: TGTGCCAGCAGCCTGACAGGGATCGACGAGCAGTACTTC.

This chain joins TRBV3-1 (or the pseudogene TRBV3-2) and TRBJ2-7, with 7 bases that match TRBD1. This CDR3 region has 14 residues. The V and J ends lost 5 bases and 4 bases, in that order; junction bases with no gene match: 8. Germline V lookup: CDR1 LGHDT, CDR2 YNNKEL (reference sequence). The CDR3 here is CASSLQGRFYEQYF. The CDR3 DNA sequence: TGTGCCAGCAGCTTACAGGGGCGATTTTACGAGCAGTACTTC.

The rearrangement uses TRBV6-5 and TRBJ1-1; no clear D gene. Trimming took off 8 bases at V and 1 base at J, with 14 bases between the two ends. This CDR3 contains 14 residues. Per germline, CDR1 MNHEY and CDR2 SVGAGI. In nucleotides, the CDR3 is TGTGCCAGCCGCAAAGACCCAGGGAACACTGAAGCTTTCTTT. This gives the protein CASRKDPGNTEAFF.

The V gene is TRBV6-5, the J gene TRBJ1-1; no firm D call. The germline V and J ends were trimmed by 6 bases and 3 bases, with 11 bases remaining between them. CDR3 length: 13 amino acids. Germline CDR1 reads MNHEY; CDR2 reads SVGAGI. The CDR3 sequence is CASSHGFDTEAFF. The CDR3 nucleotides read TGTGCCAGCAGCCACGGGTTTGACACTGAAGCTTTCTTT.

The V and J genes are TRBV3-1 (or the pseudogene TRBV3-2) and TRBJ2-7; possibly TRBD2 for D (5 bases). The CDR3 is made up of 12 amino acids. V dropped 3 bases and J dropped 5 bases, with 8 bases sitting between them. Per germline, CDR1 LGHDT and CDR2 YNNKEL (reference sequence). The DNA of the CDR3 is TGTGCCAGCAGCCAGGAGGTGAACGAGCAGTACTTC. Translation: CASSQEVNEQYF.

The chain uses TRBV30 and TRBJ2-7; 8 bases map to TRBD2. The CDR3 sequence is 17 residues long. The V segment lost 4 bases and the J segment 0 bases; nucleotides outside the gene matches: 14. Germline V CDR1 and CDR2: GTSNPN, SVGIG (reference sequence). This CDR3 is CAWTGGSGTTFSYEQYF. In DNA, the CDR3 is TGTGCCTGGACCGGAGGTAGCGGGACGACCTTCTCCTACGAGCAGTACTTC.

The rearrangement joins TRBV2 to TRBJ1-4; D is unresolved. Trimming stripped 8 bases from V and 4 bases from J, with 17 bases between. Germline values: CDR1 SNHLY, CDR2 FYNNEI. The CDR3 loop spans 15 amino acids. CDR3 loop: CASARSAGYNEKLFF. CDR3 nucleotides: TGTGCCAGCGCCCGGAGCGCCGGGTATAATGAAAAACTGTTTTTT.

The rearrangement uses TRBV19 and TRBJ1-4, with 7 bases lining up with TRBD1. The CDR3 covers 16 residues. Looked up from germline, CDR1 is LNHDA and CDR2 is SQIVND (reference sequence). V was clipped by 7 bases and J by 5 bases; unmatched bases: 13. The CDR3 nucleotides read TGTGCCAGTACCTCGAGAGGGGGCGCTTCCAATGAAAAACTGTTTTTT. Translation: CASTSRGGASNEKLFF.

The chain combines TRBV28 with TRBJ1-1; D gene uncertain. Trimming took off 3 bases at V and 5 bases at J, with 13 bases between the two ends. This CDR3 spans 14 amino acids. Per the germline V gene, CDR1 is MDHEN and CDR2 is SYDVKM. The DNA for the CDR3 is TGTGCCAGCAGTTTCGGGTGGAGGTGGACTGAAGCTTTCTTT. This encodes CASSFGWRWTEAFF.

The count of this clone is one. This chain uses TRBV30 with TRBJ2-5; D is ambiguous. Germline lookup yields CDR1 GTSNPN and CDR2 SVGIG (reference sequence). Trimming cost V 0 bases and J 1 base, with 9 bases left between them. This CDR3 region has 14 residues. In DNA form, the CDR3 reads TGTGCCTGGAGTGTACTTTCGGGCCAAGAGACCCAGTACTTC. Its protein product is CAWSVLSGQETQYF.

This rearrangement joins TRBV30 to TRBJ1-1; D is uncertain. The germline CDR1 and CDR2 sequences are GTSNPN and SVGIG (reference sequence). The CDR3 has 14 amino acids. The V and J ends lost 4 bases and 5 bases respectively, with 17 bases between them. CDR3 sequence (DNA): TGTGCCTGGACCCCGGGAGATCGGGGTACTGAAGCTTTCTTT. Translating it yields CAWTPGDRGTEAFF. Full variable domain (missing parts from reference TRBV30 and TRBJ1-1): SQTIHQWPATLVQPVGSPLSLECTVEGTSNPNLYWYRQAAGRGLQLLFYSVGIGQISSEVPQNLSASRPQDRQFILSSKKLLLSDSGFYLCAWTPGDRGTEAFFGQGTRLTVV.

The gene calls are TRBV11-2 and TRBJ2-6, with 7 bases aligning to TRBD1. The V gene end was trimmed by 5 bases and the J gene end by 0 bases; junction bases not matched to a gene: 13. There are 19 residues in the CDR3. Germline V lookup: CDR1 SGHAT, CDR2 FQNNGV. The CDR3 sequence is CASSLRDRSFNSGANVLTF. The DNA of the CDR3 is TGTGCCAGCAGCCTCCGGGACAGATCCTTCAACTCTGGGGCCAACGTCCTGACTTTC.

This chain links TRBV5-1 with TRBJ2-5, with 7 nucleotides matching TRBD1. The CDR3 has 15 amino acids. V was clipped by 4 bases and J by 3 bases; unmatched bases: 9. Germline loops: CDR1 SGHRS, CDR2 YFSETQ. The CDR3 protein is CASSVTGRGEETQYF. In nucleotides, the CDR3 is TGCGCCAGCAGCGTGACAGGGAGAGGGGAAGAGACCCAGTACTTC. The full variable domain, in which reference TRBV5-1 and TRBJ2-5 provide the parts outside the CDR3, is KAGVTQTPRYLIKTRGQQVTLSCSPISGHRSVSWYQQTPGQGLQFLFEYFSETQRNKGNFPGRFSGRQFSNSRSEMNVSTLELGDSALYLCASSVTGRGEETQYFGPGTRLLVL.

The chain combines TRBV5-4 with TRBJ2-1, with 11 bases aligning to TRBD2. This CDR3 contains 15 residues. CDR1 is SGHNT and CDR2 is YYREEE in the germline V gene (reference sequence). V lost 4 bases to trimming and J lost 4 bases; unmatched junction nucleotides: 4. CDR3 in amino acids: CASSGGLADYNEQFF. CDR3 DNA: TGTGCCAGCAGCGGGGGACTAGCGGATTACAATGAGCAGTTCTTC.

CDR3 coding DNA: TGTGCCAGCAGCCGGGGACAGGCGGTAGAAAAACTGTTTTTT. As protein: CASSRGQAVEKLFF. The chain has TRBV5-8 and TRBJ1-4, with TRBD1 matching over 8 bases. Unmatched junction bases numbered 7, after V lost 4 bases and J lost 8 bases. The CDR3 extends over 14 amino acids. Germline V gives CDR1 SGHTS, CDR2 YDEGEE.

The rearrangement uses TRBV25-1 and TRBJ2-2; 9 nucleotides align to TRBD2. The CDR3 spans 16 residues. V lost 1 base to trimming and J lost 4 bases; unmatched junction nucleotides: 4. The germline gives CDR1 MGHDK, CDR2 SYGVNS. DNA of the CDR3: TGTGCCAGCAGTGAATTCGGTAGCGGGAGCACCGGGGAGCTGTTTTTT. Protein sequence: CASSEFGSGSTGELFF.